A single sample gave rise to the 19 T cell receptor beta chains below, sequenced in a study of blood T cell repertoires in COVID-19. TCRdb's table, derived via immunoSEQ multiplex PCR, lists solely in-frame clones and lacks some. This table holds tens of thousands of clones, around 67% found once. The specimen sequenced was peripheral blood. The origin of the receptors is a human donor in a cohort sampled during active or convalescent COVID-19.

V gene TRBV7-9 combines with J gene TRBJ1-6, with TRBD1 matching 9 bases. This CDR3 comprises 14 residues. Germline V CDR1 and CDR2: SEHNR, FQNEAQ (reference sequence). Trimming took 3 bases from V and 8 from J; bases not matched to a gene: 2. The CDR3 bases are TGTGCCAGCAGCTTGGGACAGGGAGATTCACCCCTCCACTTT. Its protein product is CASSLGQGDSPLHF. Full variable domain (missing parts from reference TRBV7-9 and TRBJ1-6): DTGVSQNPRHKITKRGQNVTFRCDPISEHNRLYWYRQTLGQGPEFLTYFQNEAQLEKSRLLSDRFSAERPKGSFSTLEIQRTEQGDSAMYLCASSLGQGDSPLHFGNGTRLTVT.

The rearrangement links TRBV19 to TRBJ1-1, with D maybe TRBD1 (5 bases). The CDR3 runs to 18 residues. V was clipped by 5 bases and J by 1 base, with 23 bases between them. Germline V gene data show CDR1 as LNHDA and CDR2 as SQIVND (reference sequence). CDR3 region: CASSLLTGGLIGNTEAFF. For the CDR3, the DNA is TGTGCCAGTAGTCTCCTAACCGGGGGTTTAATCGGGAACACTGAAGCTTTCTTT. The entire variable domain, with the rest obtained from reference TRBV19 and TRBJ1-1, is as follows: DGGITQSPKYLFRKEGQNVTLSCEQNLNHDAMYWYRQDPGQGLRLIYYSQIVNDFQKGDIAEGYSVSREKKESFPLTVTSAQKNPTAFYLCASSLLTGGLIGNTEAFFGQGTRLTVV.

The V call is TRBV5-1, the J call TRBJ1-1; 10 bases match TRBD1. V dropped 4 bases and J dropped 2; count of bases not matched to a gene: 17. Germline CDR1 reads SGHRS; CDR2 reads YFSETQ. CDR3 length equals 19 residues. CDR3 nucleotides: TGCGCCAGCAGCCCAAAACCCACCGGGACAGGGGCCCTCAACACTGAAGCTTTCTTT. Protein: CASSPKPTGTGALNTEAFF.

The J gene is TRBJ2-2, the V gene TRBV5-1; possible D gene TRBD2, 5 bases. Trimming stripped 0 bases from V and 0 bases from J, with 9 bases between. Per germline, CDR1 SGHRS and CDR2 YFSETQ. CDR3 length: 16 amino acids. This CDR3 is CASSLAGNPNTGELFF. For the CDR3, the DNA is TGCGCCAGCAGCTTGGCCGGGAATCCGAACACCGGGGAGCTGTTTTTT.

The chain couples TRBV25-1 to TRBJ1-4; D uncertain. CDR1 MGHDK and CDR2 SYGVNS come from the germline V gene. V was clipped by 4 bases and J by 7 bases, with 13 bases between them. This CDR3 is 14 amino acids long. CDR3 loop: CASSGGPAGEKLFF. The CDR3 DNA is TGTGCCAGCAGTGGAGGCCCGGCTGGTGAAAAACTGTTTTTT.

This chain links TRBV24-1 with TRBJ1-5, with 7 positions matching TRBD1. Trimming removed 6 bases from V and 7 bases from J; junction bases left unmatched: 11. The CDR3 sequence is 15 residues long. The germline V gene has CDR1 KGHDR and CDR2 SFDVKD. CDR3 nucleotide sequence: TGTGCCACCAGTTCCGGACAGGCCCTCGGGCAGCCCCAGCATTTT. Translation: CATSSGQALGQPQHF.

The sample holds one count of this clone. The V and J genes are TRBV7-8 and TRBJ1-6; 7 bases agree with TRBD1. V gave up 5 bases and J gave up 13 bases; unmatched junction bases: 8. The CDR3 has 13 residues. Germline V lookup: CDR1 SGHVS, CDR2 FQNEAQ. The CDR3 loop is CASSTTGRGPLHF. CDR3 bases: TGTGCCAGCAGCACGACAGGGAGAGGGCCCCTCCACTTT.

The chain couples TRBV28 to TRBJ1-1, with TRBD1 matching over 9 bases. Germline V CDR1 and CDR2: MDHEN, SYDVKM. The CDR3 has 16 residues. Written as DNA, the CDR3 is TGTTTCCACGGGGGGAGAACAGGGGGCTTAATCACTGAAGCTTTCTTT. Protein product: CFHGGRTGGLITEAFF.

J is TRBJ1-6 and V is TRBV6-6, with unresolved D. Germline CDR1 reads MNHNY; CDR2 reads SVGAGI (reference sequence). Trimming removed 8 bases from V and 9 bases from J, with 11 bases in between. CDR3 size: 12 residues. The CDR3 reads CASGVEGSPLHF. The CDR3 DNA reads as TGTGCCAGCGGGGTCGAGGGTTCACCCCTCCACTTT.

The V and J genes are TRBV7-9 and TRBJ2-2; perhaps TRBD2 as D (5 bases). The CDR3 spans 13 residues. Germline-derived CDR1 and CDR2 are SEHNR and FQNEAQ (reference sequence). Trimming cost V 5 bases and J 5 bases, with 9 bases left between them. CDR3 region: CASSPWETGELFF. The CDR3 DNA reads TGTGCCAGCAGCCCTTGGGAGACCGGGGAGCTGTTTTTT.

CDR3 protein: CATSIVEAGELFF. As DNA, the CDR3 is TGCGCCACCTCGATTGTCGAGGCCGGGGAGCTGTTTTTT. V is TRBV10-1 and J is TRBJ2-2; D call uncertain. In germline, CDR1 is WNHNN, CDR2 SYGVQD (reference sequence). V was clipped by 10 bases and J by 6 bases, with 15 bases between them. The CDR3 consists of 13 residues.

V is TRBV27 and J is TRBJ1-6; tentatively, D is TRBD1 (5 bases). Germline CDR1 reads MNHEY; CDR2 reads SMNVEV (reference sequence). The CDR3 consists of 14 residues. V was shortened by 10 bases and J by 2 bases, with 12 bases between the two germline ends. CDR3 protein: CATRGGAYNSPLHF. DNA for the CDR3: TGTGCCACCCGGGGGGGGGCCTATAATTCACCCCTCCACTTT.

This clone has a count of ten or more. The chain has TRBV11-3 and TRBJ2-2, with 11 bases that match TRBD2. V lost 5 bases, J lost 0 bases, and 11 bases stayed unmatched. Germline V gene sequence: CDR1 SGHNT, CDR2 YENEEA. This CDR3 comprises 19 residues. As DNA, the CDR3 is TGTGCCAGCAGCGCCCCGACTAGCGGGGATCCTACGAACACCGGGGAGCTGTTTTTT. Amino acids: CASSAPTSGDPTNTGELFF.

The genes are TRBV6-5 and TRBJ1-2; 10 positions match TRBD1. CDR1 MNHEY and CDR2 SVGAGI come from the germline V gene. The CDR3 is 14 amino acids. The ends lost 7 bases at V and 4 bases at J; junction bases unmatched: 6. The CDR3 coding sequence is TGTGCCAGCACCCCGGACAGGGGGGTCTATGGCTACACCTTC. Its protein is CASTPDRGVYGYTF.

This clone turned up a few times. This chain links TRBV20-1 with TRBJ1-2; D might be TRBD1 (5 bases). V lost 3 bases, J lost 0 bases, and 20 bases lay in between. CDR3 length: 17 residues. Germline CDR1 reads DFQATT; CDR2 reads SNEGSKA (reference sequence). CDR3 coding DNA: TGCAGTGCTAGTGTCGAGAACGGGGGGTTATCTAACTATGGCTACACCTTC. Its protein is CSASVENGGLSNYGYTF.

The chain carries TRBV6-5 and TRBJ2-3; D may be TRBD1 (5 bases). Trimming removed 2 bases from V and 2 bases from J, with 8 bases in between. Germline CDR1 MNHEY, CDR2 SVGAGI. CDR3 length: 14 amino acids. The CDR3 here is CASSYDRFTDTQYF. The CDR3 nucleotides read TGTGCCAGCAGTTACGACAGATTCACAGATACGCAGTATTTT.

J is TRBJ1-3 and V is TRBV18; 8 bases match TRBD1. V trimming: 3 bases; J trimming: 3 bases; junction bases outside the gene matches: 4. The CDR3 covers 15 residues. The germline gives CDR1 KGHSH, CDR2 LQKENI. The CDR3 reads CASSPDRVVGNTIYF. CDR3 nucleotide sequence: TGTGCCAGCTCACCGGACAGGGTAGTTGGAAACACCATATATTTT.

CDR3 loop: CASSLFGQHSPLHF. DNA of the CDR3: TGTGCCAGCAGTTTATTTGGACAGCATTCACCCCTCCACTTT. This chain uses TRBV28 with TRBJ1-6; TRBD1 might be the D (6 bases). In germline, CDR1 is MDHEN, CDR2 SYDVKM. The length of the CDR3 is 14 residues. The V end lost 1 base, the J end lost 8 bases, and 9 bases lay between the germline ends.

The chain employs TRBV5-1 and TRBJ1-2; 11 positions agree with TRBD1. Germline V gene data show CDR1 as SGHRS and CDR2 as YFSETQ. The V gene end was trimmed by 4 bases and the J gene end by 4 bases; junction bases not matched to a gene: 27. The CDR3 loop spans 22 amino acids. Here the CDR3 reads CASSPEGLSTLLRGQGAYGYTF. Here the CDR3 DNA reads TGCGCCAGCAGCCCCGAGGGGTTGAGCACCCTCCTCCGAGGACAGGGGGCCTATGGCTACACCTTC.